These T cell receptor beta chains were read from a single sample in a study of T cells in Graves' hyperthyroidism and ophthalmopathy. TCRdb reanalysed the multiplex PCR reads using MiXCR and keeps one entry per CDR3 protein. The sample gives 700,000 or so distinct CDR3 sequences, roughly 15% of which show up once; around 12% is in the top ten. The material sequenced was blood. Receptor source: a woman aged 50 to 65 with Graves' ophthalmopathy. Both conserved end residues are trimmed from each CDR3. Not all rows give a size; the values are once, few, many and, for expanded clones, a class.

clone_size,j_call,v_call,cdr3_aa
many,TRBJ1-4,TRBV20-1,SARDGQANEKLF
NA,TRBJ2-7,TRBV29-1,SARSTRGEQY
NA,TRBJ2-3,TRBV9,ASSPAGQRNTDTQY
many,TRBJ2-7,TRBV20-1,SASQSSYEQY
few,TRBJ2-1,TRBV24-1,ATSDLVRGEQF
many,TRBJ1-3,TRBV30,AWSLSSGNTIY
NA,TRBJ2-2,TRBV6-2/TRBV6-3,ASNGISGNEGTGELF
few,TRBJ2-7,TRBV10-3,AISVRAGGYEQY
few,TRBJ2-5,TRBV9,ASSVGLGQGGETQY
many,TRBJ2-1,TRBV7-7,ASSLAPQGIDNEQF
few,TRBJ1-1,TRBV10-3,AISGQGAFTEAF
many,TRBJ2-7,TRBV29-1,SVDLPGQGLYEQY
many,TRBJ1-5,TRBV6-2/TRBV6-3,ASSYVGPNQPQH
many,TRBJ1-2,TRBV12-3/TRBV12-4,ASSLSRGYYGYT
NA,TRBJ1-4,TRBV5-6,ASSAQPDEKLF
many,TRBJ1-1,TRBV7-2,ASNVDGEAF
NA,TRBJ2-5,TRBV28,ASTTSRETQY
once,TRBJ1-2,TRBV29-1,SVSGQGNNYGYT
many,TRBJ2-1,TRBV28,ASSLASGIYNEQF
many,TRBJ2-3,TRBV5-1,ASRGVPVRTDTQY
many,TRBJ2-1,TRBV28,ASSPTVSPRTSGSLVNEQF
few,TRBJ1-2,TRBV27,ASSHRGLGSYGYT
few,TRBJ2-2,TRBV6-1,ATPGWVNTGELF
NA,TRBJ2-1,TRBV5-1,ASSQAGTNNEQF
many,TRBJ2-7,TRBV6-1,ASWGDHGGPHEQY
few,TRBJ2-1,TRBV5-1,ASSDRDYLNNEQF
many,TRBJ1-1,TRBV11-3,ASSLYMNTEAF
many,TRBJ2-1,TRBV11-2,ASSNILAGAYNEQF
NA,TRBJ2-1,TRBV19,ASSIPVANEQF
many,TRBJ2-3,TRBV7-8,ASSPRTRGGDTQY
many,TRBJ2-1,TRBV29-1,SVERLAGGNYNEQF
many,TRBJ2-7,TRBV18,ASSPPARGQGEQY
NA,TRBJ1-5,TRBV7-3,ASSPDGRVVGNQPQH
few,TRBJ1-1,TRBV7-6,ASSLRTATTEAF
many,TRBJ1-1,TRBV6-1,ASRRDGGPEAF
NA,TRBJ2-7,TRBV24-1,ATLLGTYEQY
many,TRBJ2-1,TRBV2,ASSGGRALNEQF
many,TRBJ2-2,TRBV7-9,ASSLDLGAGELF
many,TRBJ1-3,TRBV11-2,ASRARNSGNTIY
many,TRBJ2-1,TRBV14,ASSQGLYSLQF
many,TRBJ2-1,TRBV5-1,ASSLEGRVNEQF
NA,TRBJ2-1,TRBV29-1,SVDWREGGRASYNEQF
NA,TRBJ2-7,TRBV15,ATSRTTGGEQY
many,TRBJ2-2,TRBV7-2,ASSLIRTLNTGELF
NA,TRBJ1-3,TRBV7-2,ASSFAGQNSGNTIY
few,TRBJ2-2,TRBV24-1,ATSVSSDGNTGELF
NA,TRBJ2-1,TRBV27,ASSPGLGIGEQF
NA,TRBJ1-3,TRBV28,ASSPPRQAGNTIY
many,TRBJ1-2,TRBV6-1,ASSLSQSNYGYT
NA,TRBJ2-3,TRBV9,ASSAQRPNRTSGRGHTIDTQY
many,TRBJ1-5,TRBV27,ASSLDRANQPQH
few,TRBJ1-1,TRBV18,ASSPRNRPGNTEAF
few,TRBJ1-1,TRBV20-1,SAVGQGALNTEAF
many,TRBJ2-3,TRBV15,ATSALAEGTDTQY
few,TRBJ2-7,TRBV4-2,ASSQSLAFPYEQY